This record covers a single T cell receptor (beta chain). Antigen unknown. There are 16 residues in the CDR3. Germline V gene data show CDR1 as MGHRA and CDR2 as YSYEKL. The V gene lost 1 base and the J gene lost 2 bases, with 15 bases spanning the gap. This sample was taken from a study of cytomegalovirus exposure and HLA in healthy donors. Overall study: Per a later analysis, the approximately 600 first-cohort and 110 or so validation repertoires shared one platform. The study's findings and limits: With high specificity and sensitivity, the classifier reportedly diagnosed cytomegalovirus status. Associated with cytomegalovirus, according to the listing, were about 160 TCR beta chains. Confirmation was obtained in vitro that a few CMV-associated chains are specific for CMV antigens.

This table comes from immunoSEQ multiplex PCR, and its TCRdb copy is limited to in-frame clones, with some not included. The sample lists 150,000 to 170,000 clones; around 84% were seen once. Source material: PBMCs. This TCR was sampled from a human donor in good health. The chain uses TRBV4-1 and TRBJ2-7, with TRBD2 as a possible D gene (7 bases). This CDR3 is CASSQGRRGGAYEQYF. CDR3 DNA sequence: TGCGCCAGCAGCCAAGGGAGGAGGGGGGGCGCCTACGAGCAGTACTTC.